These T cell receptor beta chains were read from a single sample in a study of blood T cells in healthy people across ages. MiXCR was run by TCRdb on the 5' RACE reads, yielding one entry per CDR3 protein. The sample shows about 1.6 million distinct CDR3 sequences, about 31% of them seen only once. Material for sequencing was blood. All receptors come from a woman in her 30s in good health. Both conserved end residues are part of each CDR3. D genes are given only for firm matches. Clone size is not always given. Where it is, it says once, few, many or a class for expanded clones.

size	D	J	length	V	DNA	CDR3
.	.	TRBJ2-5	13	TRBV12-3/TRBV12-4	TGTGCCAGCAGCTTCATGACCCCGGAGACCCAGTACTTC	CASSFMTPETQYF
few	TRBD2	TRBJ2-7	15	TRBV6-1	TGTGCCAGCAGGGGGGCTAGCGGGGGAGTGGACGAGCAGTACTTC	CASRGASGGVDEQYF
.	.	TRBJ2-1	12	TRBV5-1	TGCGCCAGCAGTCCGCCAACGGATGAGCTGTTCTTC	CASSPPTDELFF
few	TRBD2	TRBJ2-1	17	TRBV27	TGTGCCAGCAGTTTAATCGCGGCGGGAGGGCCCGGCAATGAGCAGTTCTTC	CASSLIAAGGPGNEQFF
.	.	TRBJ2-5	15	TRBV2	TGTGCCAGCAGTGATTCCTACAGTGGGGGAGAGACCCAGTACTTC	CASSDSYSGGETQYF
few	.	TRBJ2-6	18	TRBV7-8	TGTGCCAGCAGCTTCTCCCAAGCGGGCATTATGGGGGCCAACGTCCTGACTTTC	CASSFSQAGIMGANVLTF
.	TRBD1	TRBJ2-6	19	TRBV27	TGTGCCAGCAGTTTATCGTTTCCAGGGGGTAGCTCTGGGGCCAACGTCCTGACTTTC	CASSLSFPGGSSGANVLTF
few	TRBD2	TRBJ2-5	17	TRBV5-5	TGTGCCAGCAGCTTGTTAATCGGCGGGGGGCTTGAAGAGACCCAGTACTTC	CASSLLIGGGLEETQYF
.	.	TRBJ1-2	13	TRBV14	TGTGCCAGCAGCCCAAGGGACTTTCGTGGCTACACCTTC	CASSPRDFRGYTF
.	.	TRBJ2-5	15	TRBV12-3/TRBV12-4	TGTGCCAGCAGTTTAGCGGCCAGGGGCCAAGAGACCCAGTACTTC	CASSLAARGQETQYF
many	TRBD2	TRBJ2-3	17	TRBV27	TGTGCCAGCAGTTCCCGTTTGCGGGGGTATAGCACAGATACGCAGTATTTT	CASSSRLRGYSTDTQYF
.	.	TRBJ2-4	14	TRBV12-3/TRBV12-4	TGTGCCAGCAGTGCCAACAGGATTGATAACATTCAGTACTTC	CASSANRIDNIQYF
.	.	TRBJ1-5	18	TRBV15	TGTGCCACCAGCAGAGATTTAATAGATGCCGAGGATGAGGAGCCCCAGCATTTT	CATSRDLIDAEDEEPQHF
.	TRBD2	TRBJ2-3	15	TRBV6-2/TRBV6-3	TGTGCCAGCTACGGCAGCGGGAGGGCCGAGAATACGCAGTATTTT	CASYGSGRAENTQYF
.	TRBD2	TRBJ2-7	15	TRBV2	TGTGCCAGGGGAGGGGAGCGGGAGAGGTCCTACGAGCAGTACTTC	CARGGERERSYEQYF
.	TRBD1	TRBJ2-7	15	TRBV27	TGTGCCAGCAGTTCTCTCGGACAGGGGGTCCACGAGCAGTACTTC	CASSSLGQGVHEQYF
.	.	TRBJ2-1	13	TRBV12-5	TGTGCTAGTGGTTTGGACAGCCAGGGCGAGCAGTTCTTC	CASGLDSQGEQFF
.	TRBD2	TRBJ2-1	15	TRBV7-6	TGTGCCAGCAGCCGCGCCTTTGGAAGCGGGGGTGAGCAGTTCTTC	CASSRAFGSGGEQFF
.	TRBD2	TRBJ2-1	15	TRBV6-1	TGTGCCAGCAGCTACCAAGCGGGAGGGCGGAATGAGCAGTTCTTC	CASSYQAGGRNEQFF
.	.	TRBJ2-7	17	TRBV5-1	TGCGCCAGCAGCTTGGAGGGAGTGGGATCAAGCTCCTACGAGCAGTACTTC	CASSLEGVGSSSYEQYF
few	TRBD2	TRBJ2-3	19	TRBV4-2	TGTGCCAGCAGCCAAGTGGGCCGACTAGCGGGAGGTGGGACAGATACGCAGTATTTT	CASSQVGRLAGGGTDTQYF
.	TRBD1	TRBJ2-5	14	TRBV6-5	TGTGCCAGCAGTTACTGGGACAGCAAAGGGACCCAGTACTTC	CASSYWDSKGTQYF